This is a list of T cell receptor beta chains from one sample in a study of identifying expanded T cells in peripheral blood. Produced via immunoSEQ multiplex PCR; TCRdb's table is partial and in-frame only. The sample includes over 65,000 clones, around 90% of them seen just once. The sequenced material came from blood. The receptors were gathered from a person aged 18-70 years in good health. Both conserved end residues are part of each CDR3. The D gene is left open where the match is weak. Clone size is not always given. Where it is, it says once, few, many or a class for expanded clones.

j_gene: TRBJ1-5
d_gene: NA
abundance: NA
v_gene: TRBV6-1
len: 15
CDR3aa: CASTPMTVQDQPQHF
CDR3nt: TGTGCCAGCACCCCGATGACAGTCCAAGATCAGCCCCAGCATTTT

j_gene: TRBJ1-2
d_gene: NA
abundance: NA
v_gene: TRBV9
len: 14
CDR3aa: CASSETTGSYGYTF
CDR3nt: TGTGCCAGCAGCGAGACCACAGGGTCCTATGGCTACACCTTC

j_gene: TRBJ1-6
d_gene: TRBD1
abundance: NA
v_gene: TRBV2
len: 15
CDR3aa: CASRADREGHSPLHF
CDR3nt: TGTGCCAGCAGAGCCGACAGGGAGGGCCATTCACCCCTCCACTTT

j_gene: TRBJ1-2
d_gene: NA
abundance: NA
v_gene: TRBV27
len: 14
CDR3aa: CASRMATGLGGYTF
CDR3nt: TGTGCCAGCAGAATGGCGACGGGTTTAGGCGGCTACACCTTC

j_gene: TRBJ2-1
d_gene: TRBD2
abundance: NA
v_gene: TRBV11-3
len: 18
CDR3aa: CASSSGTGLLAGGNEQFF
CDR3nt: TGTGCCAGCAGCTCCGGGACAGGGCTACTAGCGGGGGGCAATGAGCAGTTCTTC

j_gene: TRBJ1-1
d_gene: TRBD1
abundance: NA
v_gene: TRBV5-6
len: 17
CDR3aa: CASSFSPTGGGTTEAFF
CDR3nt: TGTGCCAGCAGCTTTAGCCCGACAGGGGGCGGTACCACTGAAGCTTTCTTT

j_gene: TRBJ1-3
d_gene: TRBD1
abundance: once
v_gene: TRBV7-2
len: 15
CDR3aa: CASSLVGQGGNTIYF
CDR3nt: TGTGCCAGCAGCTTAGTCGGACAGGGAGGAAACACCATATATTTT

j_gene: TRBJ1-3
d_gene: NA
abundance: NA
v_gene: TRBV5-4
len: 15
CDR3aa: CASSPATGPGNTIYF
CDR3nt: TGTGCCAGCAGTCCAGCAACAGGGCCCGGAAACACCATATATTTT

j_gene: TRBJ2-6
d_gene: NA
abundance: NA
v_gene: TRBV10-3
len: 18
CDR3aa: CAISEREGLGSGANVLTF
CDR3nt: TGTGCCATCAGTGAGAGAGAGGGATTAGGTTCCGGGGCCAACGTCCTGACTTTC

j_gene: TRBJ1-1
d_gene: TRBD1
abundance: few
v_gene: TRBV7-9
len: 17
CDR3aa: CASSLAWTGGASTEAFF
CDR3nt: TGTGCCAGCAGCTTAGCGTGGACAGGGGGCGCGAGCACTGAAGCTTTCTTT

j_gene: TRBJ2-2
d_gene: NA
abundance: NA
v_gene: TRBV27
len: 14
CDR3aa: CASSIRTETGELFF
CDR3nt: TGTGCCAGCAGTATCCGGACCGAGACCGGGGAGCTGTTTTTT

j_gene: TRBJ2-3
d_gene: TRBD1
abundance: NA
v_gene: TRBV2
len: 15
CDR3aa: CASTLQGTITDTQYF
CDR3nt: TGTGCCAGCACATTACAGGGGACCATCACAGATACGCAGTATTTT

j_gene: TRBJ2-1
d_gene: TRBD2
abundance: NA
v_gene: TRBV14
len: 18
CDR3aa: CASSQGASGRRRNNEQFF
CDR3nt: TGTGCCAGCAGCCAAGGGGCTAGCGGGAGAAGGAGGAACAATGAGCAGTTCTTC

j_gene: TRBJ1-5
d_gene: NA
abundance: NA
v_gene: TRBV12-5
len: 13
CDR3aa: CASGREGNQPQHF
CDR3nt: TGTGCTAGTGGCCGGGAGGGCAATCAGCCCCAGCATTTT

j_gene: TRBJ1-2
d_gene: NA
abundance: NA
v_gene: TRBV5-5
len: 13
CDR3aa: CASSREYDYGYTF
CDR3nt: TGTGCCAGCAGCAGGGAATACGACTATGGCTACACCTTC

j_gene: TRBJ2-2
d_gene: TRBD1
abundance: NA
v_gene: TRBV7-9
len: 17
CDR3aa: CASSTRDRGLGTGELFF
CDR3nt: TGTGCCAGCAGCACCCGGGACAGGGGGCTTGGTACCGGGGAGCTGTTTTTT

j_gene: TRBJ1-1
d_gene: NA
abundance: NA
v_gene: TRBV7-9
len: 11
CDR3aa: CASSLGWGAFF
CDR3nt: TGTGCCAGCAGCTTAGGGTGGGGAGCTTTCTTT

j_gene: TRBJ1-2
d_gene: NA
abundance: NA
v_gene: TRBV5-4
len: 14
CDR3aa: CASRLYGANYGYTF
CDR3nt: TGTGCCAGCAGGCTATACGGAGCTAACTATGGCTACACCTTC

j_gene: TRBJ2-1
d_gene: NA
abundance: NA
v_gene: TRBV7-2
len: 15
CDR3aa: CASSLVGSYYNEQFF
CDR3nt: TGTGCCAGCAGCTTAGTTGGGTCGTACTACAATGAGCAGTTCTTC

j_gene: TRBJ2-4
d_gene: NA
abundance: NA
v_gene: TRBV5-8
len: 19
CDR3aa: CASSPTPYTDLLAKNIQYF
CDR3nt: TGTGCCAGCAGCCCTACACCATATACAGATCTTCTAGCCAAAAACATTCAGTACTTC

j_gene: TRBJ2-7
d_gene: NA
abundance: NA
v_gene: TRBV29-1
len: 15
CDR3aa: CSVEQAGKNSYEQYF
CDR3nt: TGCAGCGTTGAACAGGCCGGGAAAAACTCCTACGAGCAGTACTTC

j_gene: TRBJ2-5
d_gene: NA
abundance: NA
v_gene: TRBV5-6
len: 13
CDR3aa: CASSPVNQETQYF
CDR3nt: TGTGCCAGCAGCCCCGTTAATCAAGAGACCCAGTACTTC

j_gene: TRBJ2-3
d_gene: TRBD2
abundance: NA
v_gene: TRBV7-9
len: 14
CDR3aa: CASSFAGGTDTQYF
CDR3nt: TGTGCCAGCAGCTTTGCGGGAGGCACAGATACGCAGTATTTT

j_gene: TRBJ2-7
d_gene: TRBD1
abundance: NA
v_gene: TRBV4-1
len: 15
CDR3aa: CASSQADRATYEQYF
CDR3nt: TGCGCCAGCAGCCAAGCGGACAGGGCCACCTACGAGCAGTACTTC

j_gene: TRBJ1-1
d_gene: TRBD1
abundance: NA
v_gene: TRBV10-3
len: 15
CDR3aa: CAISALQGMNTEAFF
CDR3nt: TGTGCCATCAGTGCCTTACAGGGGATGAACACTGAAGCTTTCTTT

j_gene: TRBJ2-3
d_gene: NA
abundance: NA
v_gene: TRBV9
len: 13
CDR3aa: CASSVVGADTQYF
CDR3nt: TGTGCCAGCAGCGTAGTGGGGGCAGATACGCAGTATTTT

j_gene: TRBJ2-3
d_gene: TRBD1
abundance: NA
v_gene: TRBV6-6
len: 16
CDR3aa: CASSWGQAASTDTQYF
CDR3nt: TGTGCCAGCAGTTGGGGACAGGCAGCTAGCACAGATACGCAGTATTTT

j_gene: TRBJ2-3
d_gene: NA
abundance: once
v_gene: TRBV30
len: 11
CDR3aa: CAWGSTDTQYF
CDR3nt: TGTGCCTGGGGGAGCACAGATACGCAGTATTTT

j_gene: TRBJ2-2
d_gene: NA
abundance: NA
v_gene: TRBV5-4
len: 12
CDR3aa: CASTDSTGELFF
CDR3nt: TGTGCCAGCACCGACAGCACCGGGGAGCTGTTTTTT

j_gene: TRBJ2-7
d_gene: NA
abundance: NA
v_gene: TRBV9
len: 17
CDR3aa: CASSVSETGIPTYEQYF
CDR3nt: TGTGCCAGCAGCGTCTCGGAAACAGGGATCCCTACCTACGAGCAGTACTTC

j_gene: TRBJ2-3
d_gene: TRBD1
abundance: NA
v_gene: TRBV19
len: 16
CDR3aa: CASSIPGQGAGDTQYF
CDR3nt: TGTGCCAGTAGTATCCCGGGACAGGGGGCCGGAGATACGCAGTATTTT

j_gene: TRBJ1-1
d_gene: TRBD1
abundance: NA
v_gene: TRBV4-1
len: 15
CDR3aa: CASSQPRTGNTEAFF
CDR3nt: TGCGCCAGCAGCCAACCCCGGACAGGCAACACTGAAGCTTTCTTT

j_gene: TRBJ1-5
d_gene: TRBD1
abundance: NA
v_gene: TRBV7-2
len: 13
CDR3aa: CASSLEGAQPQHF
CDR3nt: TGTGCCAGCAGCTTAGAGGGGGCTCAGCCCCAGCATTTT

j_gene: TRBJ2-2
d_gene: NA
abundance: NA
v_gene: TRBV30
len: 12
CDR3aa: CAWSKNAGELFF
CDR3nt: TGTGCCTGGAGTAAGAACGCCGGGGAGCTGTTTTTT

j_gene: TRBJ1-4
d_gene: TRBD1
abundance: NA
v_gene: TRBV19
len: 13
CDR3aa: CASSRDRDEKLFF
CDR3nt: TGTGCCAGTAGTAGGGACAGGGACGAAAAACTGTTTTTT

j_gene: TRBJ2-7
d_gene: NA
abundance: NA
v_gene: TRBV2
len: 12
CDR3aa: CASTAPSYEQYF
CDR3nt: TGTGCCAGCACGGCCCCTTCCTACGAGCAGTACTTC

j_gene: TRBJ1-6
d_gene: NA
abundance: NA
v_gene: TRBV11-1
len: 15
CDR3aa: CASSLEGFVNSPLHF
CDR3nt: TGTGCCAGCAGCTTAGAGGGGTTTGTTAATTCACCCCTCCACTTT

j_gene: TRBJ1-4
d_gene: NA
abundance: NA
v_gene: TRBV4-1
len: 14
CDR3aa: CASSPQISNEKLFF
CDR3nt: TGCGCCAGCAGCCCACAGATATCTAATGAAAAACTGTTTTTT

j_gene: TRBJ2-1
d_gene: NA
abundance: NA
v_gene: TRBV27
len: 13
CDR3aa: CASSFGRVNEQFF
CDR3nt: TGTGCCAGCAGTTTCGGCAGGGTGAATGAGCAGTTCTTC

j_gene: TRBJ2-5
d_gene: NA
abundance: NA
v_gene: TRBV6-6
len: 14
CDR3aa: CASRPGRNQETQYF
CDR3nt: TGTGCCAGCAGACCGGGACGCAACCAAGAGACCCAGTACTTC

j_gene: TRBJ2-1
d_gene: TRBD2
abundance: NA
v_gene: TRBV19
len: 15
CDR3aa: CASDPGTSGYNEQFF
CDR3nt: TGTGCCAGTGATCCCGGGACTAGCGGATACAATGAGCAGTTCTTC

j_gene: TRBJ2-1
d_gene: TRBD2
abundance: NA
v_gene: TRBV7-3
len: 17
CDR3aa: CASSPLVGTSGRNEQFF
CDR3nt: TGTGCCAGCAGCCCCCTCGTCGGGACTAGCGGGAGGAATGAGCAGTTCTTC

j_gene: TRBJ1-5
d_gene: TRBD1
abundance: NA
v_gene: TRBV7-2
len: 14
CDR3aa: CASSFQGGNQPQHF
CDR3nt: TGTGCCAGCAGCTTCCAGGGGGGCAATCAGCCCCAGCATTTT

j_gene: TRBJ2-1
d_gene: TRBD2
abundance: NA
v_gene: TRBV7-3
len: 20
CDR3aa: CASSLTHDRRLAGGWDEQFF
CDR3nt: TGTGCCAGCAGCTTAACGCACGACCGTCGTCTAGCGGGAGGGTGGGATGAGCAGTTCTTC

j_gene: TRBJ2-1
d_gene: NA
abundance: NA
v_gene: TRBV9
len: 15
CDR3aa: CASSVSGDKSNEQFF
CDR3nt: TGTGCCAGCAGCGTATCCGGGGACAAGAGCAATGAGCAGTTCTTC

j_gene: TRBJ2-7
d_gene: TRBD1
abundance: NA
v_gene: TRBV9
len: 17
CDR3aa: CASSVADGTGIPYEQYF
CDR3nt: TGTGCCAGCAGCGTAGCTGACGGGACAGGGATCCCCTACGAGCAGTACTTC

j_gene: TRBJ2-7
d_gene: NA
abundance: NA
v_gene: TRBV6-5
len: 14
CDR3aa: CASSFKADVYEQYF
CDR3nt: TGTGCCAGCAGTTTTAAAGCTGATGTTTACGAGCAGTACTTC

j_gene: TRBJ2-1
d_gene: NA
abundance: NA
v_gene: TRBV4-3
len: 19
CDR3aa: CASSQDYRTAIPSYNEQFF
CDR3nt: TGCGCCAGCAGCCAAGATTATAGGACCGCCATTCCCTCCTACAATGAGCAGTTCTTC

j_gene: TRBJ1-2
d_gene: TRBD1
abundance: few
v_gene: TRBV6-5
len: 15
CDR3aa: CASSLGQGTAYGYTF
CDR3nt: TGTGCCAGCAGTCTCGGACAGGGGACGGCCTATGGCTACACCTTC

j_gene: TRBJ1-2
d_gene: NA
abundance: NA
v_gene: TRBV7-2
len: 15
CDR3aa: CASSLAGYPSGGYTF
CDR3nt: TGTGCCAGCAGCTTAGCGGGGTATCCTTCGGGTGGCTACACCTTC

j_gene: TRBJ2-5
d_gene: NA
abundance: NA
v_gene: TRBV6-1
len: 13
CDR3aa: CASNRGEGETQYF
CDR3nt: TGTGCCAGCAATAGGGGGGAAGGAGAGACCCAGTACTTC

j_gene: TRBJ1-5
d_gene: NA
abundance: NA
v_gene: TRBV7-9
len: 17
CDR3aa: CASSYGKTGDSNQPQHF
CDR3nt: TGTGCCAGCAGCTATGGGAAGACAGGCGATAGCAATCAGCCCCAGCATTTT

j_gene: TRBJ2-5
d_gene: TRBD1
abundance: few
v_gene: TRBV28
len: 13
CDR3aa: CASNTGGAETQYF
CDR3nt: TGTGCCAGCAACACAGGGGGCGCAGAGACCCAGTACTTC

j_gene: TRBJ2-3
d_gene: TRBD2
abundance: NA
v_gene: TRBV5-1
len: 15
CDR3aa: CASSTGGLYTDTQYF
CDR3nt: TGCGCCAGCTCCACGGGGGGGCTTTACACAGATACGCAGTATTTT